This TCR beta chain was identified in a study of T cells after yellow fever vaccination. The overall study: When fractions had low cell numbers, they were prepared with SMART-Seq v4 Ultra Low Input.

The CDR3 runs to 13 residues. V lost 1 base to trimming and J lost 5 bases, with 10 bases between them. Germline values: CDR1 DFQATT, CDR2 SNEGSKA (reference sequence). TCRdb re-analysed the 5' RACE reads in MiXCR, keeping a single row per CDR3 protein. The data contain around 350,000 distinct CDR3 sequences, 6.2% of them seen just once; the ten biggest clones take up 14% to 15%. Study-wide results and caveats: After the booster, about 95% of CD4 and about 90% of CD8 primary-response clones were re-detected. Although most clonotypes did not, a small share appeared in both CD4 and CD8 compartments. Abundant clonotypes from the bulk population could have been carried over as contaminants into FACS-sorted repertoires.

There are many counts of this clonotype. Its specificity is unknown. The V and J genes are TRBV20-1 and TRBJ2-3; D not resolved. Sequenced here: PBMCs, sampled 5 days after the yellow fever booster vaccination. This receptor was taken from a man between 25 and 39 years old who received the YFV17D yellow fever vaccine. The CDR3 region has the DNA TGCAGTGCTAGAGTTGGCCAGCGAGATACGCAGTATTTT. It is translated as CSARVGQRDTQYF.